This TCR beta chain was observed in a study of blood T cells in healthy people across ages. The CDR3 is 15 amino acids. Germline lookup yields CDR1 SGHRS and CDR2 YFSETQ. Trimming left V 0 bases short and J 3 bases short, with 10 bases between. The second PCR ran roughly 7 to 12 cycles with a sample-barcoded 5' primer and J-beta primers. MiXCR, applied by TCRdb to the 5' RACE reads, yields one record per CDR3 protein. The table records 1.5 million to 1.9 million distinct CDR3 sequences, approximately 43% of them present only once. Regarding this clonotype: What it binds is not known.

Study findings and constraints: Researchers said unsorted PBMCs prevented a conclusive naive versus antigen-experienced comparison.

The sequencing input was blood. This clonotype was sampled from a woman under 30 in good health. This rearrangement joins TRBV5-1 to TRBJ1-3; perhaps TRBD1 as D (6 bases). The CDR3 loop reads CASSLDTGRGNTIYF. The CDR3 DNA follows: TGCGCCAGCAGCTTGGATACAGGGCGTGGAAACACCATATATTTT.